Following are 30 T cell receptor beta chains from one sample sequenced in a study of tumor-infiltrating lymphocytes in localized non-small cell lung cancer. This table comes from immunoSEQ multiplex PCR, and its TCRdb copy is limited to in-frame clones, with some not included. The sample records 9,500 to 13,000 clones, 45% to 70% being singletons. Source material: uninvolved lung tissue not adjacent to the tumor. The receptors were gathered from a human donor with non-small cell lung cancer.

This clone showed up just once. The J gene is TRBJ1-1, the V gene TRBV5-6; D possibly corresponds to TRBD1 (6 bases). In germline, CDR1 is SGHDT, CDR2 YYEEEE. V lost 3 bases, J lost 4 bases, and 10 bases lay in between. The CDR3 is 13 residues long. The CDR3 bases are TGTGCCAGCAGCTGGACAGTCGGCACTGAAGCTTTCTTT. Amino acid sequence: CASSWTVGTEAFF.

The rearrangement uses TRBV6-5 and TRBJ2-1; weak D call: TRBD1 (6 bases). Trimming stripped 2 bases from V and 9 bases from J, with 14 bases between. The V gene's germline CDR1 is MNHEY and CDR2 SVGAGI. There are 14 residues in the CDR3. The CDR3 DNA sequence: TGTGCCAGCAGTTACAAGCAGGGGCAGGGTGAGCAGTTCTTC. Its protein is CASSYKQGQGEQFF.

This clone has more than one count but fewer than ten. J is TRBJ1-1 and V is TRBV6-5; no definite D call. The CDR3 runs 14 residues. The V gene's germline CDR1 is MNHEY and CDR2 SVGAGI. Trimming stripped 7 bases from V and 3 bases from J, with 15 bases between. The CDR3 protein is CASKEVLGYTEAFF. Written as DNA, the CDR3 is TGTGCCAGCAAGGAGGTGTTAGGGTACACTGAAGCTTTCTTT.

This clone was found once. The chain recombines TRBV25-1 with TRBJ1-2; a possible D gene is TRBD1 (6 bases). This CDR3 spans 14 amino acids. CDR1 is MGHDK, CDR2 SYGVNS, per germline. Trimming removed 5 bases from V and 8 bases from J, with 18 bases in between. Here the CDR3 reads CASSTTTGLEGYTF. The DNA of the CDR3 is TGTGCCAGCAGTACCACCACAGGGCTCGAGGGCTACACCTTC.

The chain carries TRBV27 and TRBJ2-7, with D perhaps assigned TRBD1 or TRBD2 (5 bases each). The CDR3 runs to 15 residues. Between the trimmed V and J ends, which lost 5 bases and 3 bases, there was a span of 17 bases. Germline values: CDR1 MNHEY, CDR2 SMNVEV (reference sequence). The CDR3, as DNA: TGTGCCAGCAGTGCCTCCCGGGACCGACGCTACGAGCAGTACTTC. This encodes CASSASRDRRYEQYF.

V and J are TRBV7-2 and TRBJ1-2; tentative D call: TRBD1 (6 bases). The CDR3 runs to 13 residues. V was clipped by 3 bases and J by 2 bases, with 7 bases between them. Germline CDR1 SGHTA, CDR2 FQGNSA. CDR3 DNA sequence: TGTGCCAGCAGCTTGGACAGCAACTATGGCTACACCTTC. Its translation is CASSLDSNYGYTF.

This sequence joins TRBV7-9 and TRBJ1-5; unclear D gene. The V gene lost 1 base and the J gene lost 4 bases, with 11 bases spanning the gap. There are 15 residues in the CDR3. Germline CDR1 is SEHNR and CDR2 is FQNEAQ (reference sequence). CDR3 sequence reads: CASSLEAGVNQPQHF. CDR3 coding DNA: TGTGCCAGCAGCTTAGAGGCCGGGGTTAATCAGCCCCAGCATTTT. Combining the CDR3 with reference TRBV7-9 and TRBJ1-5 gives the whole variable domain DTGVSQNPRHKITKRGQNVTFRCDPISEHNRLYWYRQTLGQGPEFLTYFQNEAQLEKSRLLSDRFSAERPKGSFSTLEIQRTEQGDSAMYLCASSLEAGVNQPQHFGDGTRLSIL.

The rearrangement links TRBV6-5 to TRBJ2-3, with a weak D call TRBD1 (6 bases). Germline values: CDR1 MNHEY, CDR2 SVGAGI. Trimming took off 0 bases at V and 2 bases at J, with 12 bases between the two ends. This CDR3 spans 16 amino acids. The CDR3 coding sequence is TGTGCCAGCAGTTACTCGGGGGCAGGGTTCACAGATACGCAGTATTTT. It is translated as CASSYSGAGFTDTQYF.

This chain connects TRBV19 to TRBJ1-5, with D possibly being TRBD1 (5 bases). Trimming removed 7 bases from V and 5 bases from J, with 15 bases in between. CDR1 and CDR2 from the germline V gene are LNHDA and SQIVND (reference sequence). The CDR3 totals 14 residues. DNA of the CDR3: TGTGCCAGTACTCCATACGGGGCGGATCAGCCCCAGCATTTT. Its translation is CASTPYGADQPQHF.

This clone was found a few times. This chain uses TRBV9 with TRBJ1-2, with D possibly matching TRBD1 (6 bases). This CDR3 is built from 14 residues. Per germline, CDR1 SGDLS and CDR2 YYNGEE. V was cut by 4 bases and J by 3 bases, with 13 bases left in between. CDR3 sequence reads: CASSPRRQDYGYTF. CDR3 nucleotides: TGTGCCAGCAGCCCCAGACGACAGGACTATGGCTACACCTTC.

This clone was observed a handful of times. This chain uses TRBV18 with TRBJ1-3; D gene ambiguous. The CDR3 totals 12 residues. The V end lost 3 bases, the J end lost 4 bases, and 4 bases lay between the germline ends. Germline V gene lookup returns CDR1 KGHSH and CDR2 LQKENI. This chain's CDR3 is CASSPQGNTIYF. Here the CDR3 DNA reads TGTGCCAGCTCACCTCAGGGAAACACCATATATTTT.

The chain is built from TRBV5-1 and TRBJ2-1; D tentatively reads TRBD1 or TRBD2 (5 bases each). The V end lost 3 bases, the J end lost 2 bases, and 15 bases lay between the germline ends. CDR3 length equals 16 residues. Germline values: CDR1 SGHRS, CDR2 YFSETQ. CDR3 nucleotides: TGCGCCAGCAGCTCCTCTGTCGGGGCGCCCTACAATGAGCAGTTCTTC. Its protein is CASSSSVGAPYNEQFF.

This clone was seen a few times. This rearrangement joins TRBV6-5 to TRBJ2-3; D is perhaps TRBD2 (7 bases). The CDR3 loop spans 16 amino acids. Germline CDR1 and CDR2: MNHEY and SVGAGI. Trimming removed 0 bases from V and 4 bases from J, with 14 bases in between. CDR3 nucleotides: TGTGCCAGCAGTTACTCCGGAGGGGGGGGCCCAGATACGCAGTATTTT. This sequence encodes CASSYSGGGGPDTQYF.

The V call is TRBV7-6, the J call TRBJ2-5; 11 nucleotides match TRBD1. CDR1 and CDR2 from the germline V gene are SGHVS and FNYEAQ. After removal of 5 bases from V and 5 bases from J, the junction contained 7 bases not matched to a gene. The CDR3 totals 15 residues. CDR3 loop: CASSKTGTGGETQYF. The CDR3 nucleotides are TGTGCCAGCAGCAAGACCGGGACAGGGGGGGAGACCCAGTACTTC.

This chain uses TRBV4-3 with TRBJ1-2; a weak D match, TRBD1 (6 bases). V was shortened by 0 bases and J by 3 bases, with 17 bases between the two germline ends. The CDR3 length is 17 residues. The V gene's germline CDR1 is LGHNA and CDR2 YSLEER. CDR3 bases: TGCGCCAGCAGCCAAGACTCTAACGACAGGTCGTACTATGGCTACACCTTC. Protein product: CASSQDSNDRSYYGYTF.

The V and J genes are TRBV28 and TRBJ1-1; D is unresolved. CDR1 and CDR2 (germline): MDHEN, SYDVKM. V was pared by 4 bases and J by 2 bases, with 20 bases between. CDR3 length: 17 amino acids. In nucleotides, the CDR3 is TGTGCCAGCAGTTCCGTTCTGCGTTCGGTGGGAAACACTGAAGCTTTCTTT. Protein sequence: CASSSVLRSVGNTEAFF.

J is TRBJ1-6 and V is TRBV28; a possible D gene is TRBD1 (5 bases). The germline gives CDR1 MDHEN, CDR2 SYDVKM. The CDR3 loop spans 18 amino acids. Trimming removed 4 bases at V and 0 bases at J, with 16 bases between. The CDR3 sequence is CASSSPSPGSSYNSPLHF. The CDR3 DNA sequence: TGTGCCAGCAGTTCGCCCAGCCCAGGGAGCTCCTATAATTCACCCCTCCACTTT.

The chain employs TRBV4-1 and TRBJ2-2; no firm D call. Deletions cut 1 base from V and 4 bases from J, with 13 bases between. The CDR3 has 16 residues. CDR1 MGHRA and CDR2 YSYEKL come from the germline V gene. In DNA, the CDR3 is TGCGCCAGCAGCCAAGGCCCGTCACGTCTCACCGGGGAGCTGTTTTTT. Protein product: CASSQGPSRLTGELFF.

The rearrangement joins TRBV11-3 to TRBJ2-1; 7 bases map to TRBD1. V dropped 5 bases and J dropped 4; count of bases not matched to a gene: 8. CDR1 is SGHNT and CDR2 is YENEEA in the germline V gene. This CDR3 region has 15 residues. CDR3 amino acids: CASSPPRTGYNEQFF. CDR3 DNA sequence: TGTGCCAGCAGCCCTCCCCGGACAGGTTACAATGAGCAGTTCTTC.

The V call is TRBV5-1, the J call TRBJ1-1; 7 positions match TRBD1. The V gene end was trimmed by 3 bases and the J gene end by 0 bases; junction bases not matched to a gene: 5. The V gene's germline CDR1 is SGHRS and CDR2 YFSETQ. This CDR3 is built from 15 residues. CDR3 loop: CASSSRTGLNTEAFF. The CDR3 DNA reads as TGCGCCAGCAGCTCCCGGACAGGATTGAACACTGAAGCTTTCTTT. Complete variable domain (other parts from reference TRBV5-1 and TRBJ1-1): KAGVTQTPRYLIKTRGQQVTLSCSPISGHRSVSWYQQTPGQGLQFLFEYFSETQRNKGNFPGRFSGRQFSNSRSEMNVSTLELGDSALYLCASSSRTGLNTEAFFGQGTRLTVV.

This rearrangement joins TRBV7-6 to TRBJ1-1; D is possibly TRBD1 (5 bases). Trimming stripped 1 base from V and 1 base from J, with 7 bases between. This CDR3 is built from 14 residues. In germline, CDR1 is SGHVS, CDR2 FNYEAQ. The CDR3 DNA is TGTGCCAGCAGCTTAGAGGGGTCGAACACTGAAGCTTTCTTT. Its translation is CASSLEGSNTEAFF.

CDR3: CASSYGGAGNNEQFF. The CDR3, as DNA: TGTGCCAGTAGCTACGGGGGGGCCGGGAACAATGAGCAGTTCTTC. This chain links TRBV19 with TRBJ2-1; 8 bases match TRBD2. Per the germline V gene, CDR1 is LNHDA and CDR2 is SQIVND (reference sequence). CDR3 length: 15 amino acids. V gave up 6 bases and J gave up 5 bases; unmatched junction bases: 9.

A few counts support this clone. The V gene is TRBV6-1, the J gene TRBJ1-5; unclear D gene. The CDR3 totals 10 residues. The germline V gene has CDR1 MNHNS and CDR2 SASEGT. Trimming took off 10 bases at V and 5 bases at J, with 6 bases between the two ends. This CDR3 is CANPDQPQHF. Here the CDR3 DNA reads TGTGCCAACCCGGATCAGCCCCAGCATTTT.

This chain joins TRBV2 and TRBJ1-4, with 11 bases aligning to TRBD1. The V and J ends lost 3 bases and 7 bases, in that order; junction bases with no gene match: 4. The CDR3 extends over 15 amino acids. Germline CDR1 SNHLY, CDR2 FYNNEI. CDR3 in DNA: TGTGCCAGCAGTGACCCCGGGACAGGGGGTGAAAAACTGTTTTTT. It codes for CASSDPGTGGEKLFF. Together with reference TRBV2 and TRBJ1-4, the CDR3 gives the full variable domain: EPEVTQTPSHQVTQMGQEVILRCVPISNHLYFYWYRQILGQKVEFLVSFYNNEISEKSEIFDDQFSVERPDGSNFTLKIRSTKLEDSAMYFCASSDPGTGGEKLFFGSGTQLSVL.

This clone was found a few times. This chain connects TRBV7-8 to TRBJ1-1, with TRBD1 identical over 10 bases. The germline V gene encodes CDR1 SGHVS and CDR2 FQNEAQ. The CDR3 length is 13 residues. J gave up 3 bases and V 5 bases, and 0 bases lay outside the gene matches. The CDR3 DNA is TGTGCCAGCAGCGGACAGGGGGACACTGAAGCTTTCTTT. This codes for CASSGQGDTEAFF.

Regarding this clone: At one end the junction does not follow the germline gene, possibly because of a read error. The chain carries TRBV6-5 and TRBJ1-4, with D maybe TRBD1 (5 bases). The CDR3 sequence is 15 residues long. CDR1 MNHEY and CDR2 SVGAGI come from the germline V gene. The CDR3 DNA follows: TGTGCCAGCAGTTACGACGCAGGGCGTAATCAAAAACTGTTTTTT. Residues: CASSYDAGRNQKLFF.

The V gene is TRBV7-2, the J gene TRBJ1-5; D unclear. This CDR3 has 12 residues. V lost 1 base to trimming and J lost 10 bases, with 8 bases between them. In germline, CDR1 is SGHTA, CDR2 FQGNSA. In DNA form, the CDR3 reads TGTGCCAGCAGCTTAGGGGTGGGACCCCAGCATTTT. Its protein product is CASSLGVGPQHF.

CDR3 nucleotide sequence: TGTGCCAGCACTGGTTTTGGCTACACCTTC. This translates into CASTGFGYTF. The rearrangement joins TRBV6-1 to TRBJ1-2; D unresolved. The germline V gene has CDR1 MNHNS and CDR2 SASEGT. CDR3 length equals 10 residues. V was shortened by 7 bases and J by 7 bases, with 7 bases between the two germline ends.

The J gene is TRBJ2-2, the V gene TRBV4-3; 9 bases agree with TRBD2. V gave up 6 bases and J gave up 5 bases; unmatched junction bases: 10. The germline V gene encodes CDR1 LGHNA and CDR2 YSLEER. CDR3 length equals 16 residues. CDR3 in amino acids: CASRVRGGASTGELFF. CDR3 in DNA: TGCGCCAGCAGAGTTCGCGGGGGGGCGAGTACCGGGGAGCTGTTTTTT.

This clone was counted between two and nine times. J is TRBJ2-7 and V is TRBV5-6; D not resolved. The V gene's germline CDR1 is SGHDT and CDR2 YYEEEE. The CDR3 covers 14 residues. The V end lost 1 base, the J end lost 1 base, and 9 bases lay between the germline ends. The CDR3 loop reads CASSLPGSSYEQYF. CDR3 coding DNA: TGTGCCAGCAGCTTGCCAGGCTCTTCCTACGAGCAGTACTTC.